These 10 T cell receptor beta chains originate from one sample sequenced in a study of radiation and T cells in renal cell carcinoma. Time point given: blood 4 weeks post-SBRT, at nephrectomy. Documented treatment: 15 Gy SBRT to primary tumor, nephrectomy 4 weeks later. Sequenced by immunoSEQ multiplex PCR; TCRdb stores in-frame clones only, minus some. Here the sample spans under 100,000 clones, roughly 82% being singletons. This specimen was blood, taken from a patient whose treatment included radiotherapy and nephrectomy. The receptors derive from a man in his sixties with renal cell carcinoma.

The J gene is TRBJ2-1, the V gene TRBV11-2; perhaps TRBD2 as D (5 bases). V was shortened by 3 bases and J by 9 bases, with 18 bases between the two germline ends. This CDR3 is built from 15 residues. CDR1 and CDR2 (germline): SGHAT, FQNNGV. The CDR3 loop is CASSFGKDPSFEQFF. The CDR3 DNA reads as TGTGCCAGCAGCTTCGGGAAGGACCCATCATTTGAGCAGTTCTTC. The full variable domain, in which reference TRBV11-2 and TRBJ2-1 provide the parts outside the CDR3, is EAGVAQSPRYKIIEKRQSVAFWCNPISGHATLYWYQQILGQGPKLLIQFQNNGVVDDSQLPKDRFSAERLKGVDSTLKIQPAKLEDSAVYLCASSFGKDPSFEQFFGPGTRLTVL.

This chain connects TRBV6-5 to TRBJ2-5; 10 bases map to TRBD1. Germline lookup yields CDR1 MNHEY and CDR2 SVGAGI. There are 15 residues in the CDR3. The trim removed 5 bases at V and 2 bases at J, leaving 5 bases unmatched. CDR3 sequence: CASSPGTGAQETQYF. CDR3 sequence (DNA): TGTGCCAGCAGTCCCGGGACAGGGGCTCAAGAGACCCAGTACTTC.

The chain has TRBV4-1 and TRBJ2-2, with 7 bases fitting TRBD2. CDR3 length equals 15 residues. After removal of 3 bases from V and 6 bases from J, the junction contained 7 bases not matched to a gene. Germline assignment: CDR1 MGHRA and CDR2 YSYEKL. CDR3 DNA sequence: TGCGCCAGCAGCCAGGGAGGGCTCCGGGCCGGGGAGCTGTTTTTT. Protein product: CASSQGGLRAGELFF.

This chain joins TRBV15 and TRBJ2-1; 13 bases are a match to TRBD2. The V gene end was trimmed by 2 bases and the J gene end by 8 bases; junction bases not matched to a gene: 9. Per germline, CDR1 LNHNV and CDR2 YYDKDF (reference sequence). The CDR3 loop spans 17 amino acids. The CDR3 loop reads CATSRHQGLAGEYEQFF. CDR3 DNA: TGTGCCACCAGCAGACATCAAGGACTAGCGGGAGAATATGAGCAGTTCTTC. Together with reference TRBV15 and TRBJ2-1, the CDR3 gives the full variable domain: DAMVIQNPRYQVTQFGKPVTLSCSQTLNHNVMYWYQQKSSQAPKLLFHYYDKDFNNEADTPDNFQSRRPNTSFCFLDIRSPGLGDTAMYLCATSRHQGLAGEYEQFFGPGTRLTVL.

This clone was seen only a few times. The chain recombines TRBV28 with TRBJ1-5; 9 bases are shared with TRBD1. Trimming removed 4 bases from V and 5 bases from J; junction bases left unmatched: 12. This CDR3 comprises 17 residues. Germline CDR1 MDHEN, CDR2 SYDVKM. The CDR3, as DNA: TGTGCCAGCAGTTCCCCCGGGGGGGACAGGGAGGATCAGCCCCAGCATTTT. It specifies CASSSPGGDREDQPQHF.

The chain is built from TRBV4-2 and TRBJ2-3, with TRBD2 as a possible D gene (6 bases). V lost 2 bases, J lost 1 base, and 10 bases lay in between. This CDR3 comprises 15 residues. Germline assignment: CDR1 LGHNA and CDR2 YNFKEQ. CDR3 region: CASSQSRGGTDTQYF. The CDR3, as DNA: TGTGCCAGCAGCCAATCTCGCGGGGGCACAGATACGCAGTATTTT.

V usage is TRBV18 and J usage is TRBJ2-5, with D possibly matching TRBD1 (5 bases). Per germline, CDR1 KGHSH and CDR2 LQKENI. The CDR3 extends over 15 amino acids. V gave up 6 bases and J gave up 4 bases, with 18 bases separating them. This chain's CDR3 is CASSLISRGGETQYF. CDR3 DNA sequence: TGTGCCAGCTCTCTAATATCTAGGGGCGGAGAGACCCAGTACTTC.

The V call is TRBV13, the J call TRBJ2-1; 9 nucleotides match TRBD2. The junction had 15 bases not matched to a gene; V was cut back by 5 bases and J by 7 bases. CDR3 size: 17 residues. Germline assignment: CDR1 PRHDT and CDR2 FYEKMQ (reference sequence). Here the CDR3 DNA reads TGTGCCAGCAGCCAGAACCCGGGACTAGCCTTAGGGAATGAGCAGTTCTTC. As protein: CASSQNPGLALGNEQFF.

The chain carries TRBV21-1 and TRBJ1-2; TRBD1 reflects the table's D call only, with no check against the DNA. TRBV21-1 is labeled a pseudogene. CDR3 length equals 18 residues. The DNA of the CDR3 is TGTGCCAGCAGCAAAGTCATGGACAGGGGAGAAGGTAACTATGGCTACACCTTC. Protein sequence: CASSKVMDRGEGNYGYTF.

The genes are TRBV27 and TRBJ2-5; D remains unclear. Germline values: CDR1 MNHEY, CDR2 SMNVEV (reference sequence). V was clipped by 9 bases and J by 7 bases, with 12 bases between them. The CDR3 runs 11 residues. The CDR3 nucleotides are TGTGCCAGTAGAGATCTAGGGACCCAGTACTTC. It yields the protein CASRDLGTQYF.